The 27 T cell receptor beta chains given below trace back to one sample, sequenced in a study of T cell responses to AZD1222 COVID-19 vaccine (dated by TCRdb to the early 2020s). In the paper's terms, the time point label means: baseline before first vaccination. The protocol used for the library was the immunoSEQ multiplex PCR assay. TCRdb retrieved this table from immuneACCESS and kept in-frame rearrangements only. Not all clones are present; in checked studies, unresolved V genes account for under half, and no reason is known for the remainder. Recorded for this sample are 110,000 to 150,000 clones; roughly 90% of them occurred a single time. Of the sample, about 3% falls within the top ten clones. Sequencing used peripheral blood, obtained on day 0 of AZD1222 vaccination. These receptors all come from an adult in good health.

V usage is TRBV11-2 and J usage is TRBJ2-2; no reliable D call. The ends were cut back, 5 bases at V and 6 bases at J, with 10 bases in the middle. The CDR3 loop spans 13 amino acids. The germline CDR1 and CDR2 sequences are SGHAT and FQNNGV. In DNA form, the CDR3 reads TGTGCCAGCAGCCCCATGGCGTCCGGGGAGCTGTTTTTT. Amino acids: CASSPMASGELFF.

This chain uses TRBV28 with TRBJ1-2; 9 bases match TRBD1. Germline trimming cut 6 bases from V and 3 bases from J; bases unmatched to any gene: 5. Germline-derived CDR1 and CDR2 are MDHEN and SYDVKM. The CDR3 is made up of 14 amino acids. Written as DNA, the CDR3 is TGTGCCAGCAGGCGGACAGGGGCCTACTATGGCTACACCTTC. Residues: CASRRTGAYYGYTF.

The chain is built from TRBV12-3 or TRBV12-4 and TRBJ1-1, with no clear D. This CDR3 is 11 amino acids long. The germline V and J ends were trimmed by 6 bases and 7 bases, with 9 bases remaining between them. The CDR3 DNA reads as TGTGCCAGCAGCCCGGGAGGTGAAGCTTTCTTT. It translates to CASSPGGEAFF.

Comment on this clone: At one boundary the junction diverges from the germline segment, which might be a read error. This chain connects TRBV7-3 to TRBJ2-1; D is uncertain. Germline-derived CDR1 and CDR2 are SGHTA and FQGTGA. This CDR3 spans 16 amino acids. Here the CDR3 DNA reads TGTGCCGGCAGCTCTTCGCTCGGAAGCTCCTACAATGAGCAGTTCTTC. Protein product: CAGSSSLGSSYNEQFF.

The CDR3: CASSPRVERVYNEQFF. The CDR3 DNA sequence: TGCGCCAGCAGCCCCCGGGTGGAGCGGGTCTACAATGAGCAGTTCTTC. The chain links TRBV4-1 to TRBJ2-1, with D perhaps matching TRBD2 (6 bases). Germline assignment: CDR1 MGHRA and CDR2 YSYEKL. Trimming cost V 4 bases and J 3 bases, with 16 bases left between them. The CDR3 has 16 amino acids.

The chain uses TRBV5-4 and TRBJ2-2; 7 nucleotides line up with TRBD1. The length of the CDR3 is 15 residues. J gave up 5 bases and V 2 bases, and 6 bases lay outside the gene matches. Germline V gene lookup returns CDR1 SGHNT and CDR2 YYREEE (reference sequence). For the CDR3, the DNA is TGTGCCAGCAGCTTCCGACAGGGTAATACCGGGGAGCTGTTTTTT. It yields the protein CASSFRQGNTGELFF.

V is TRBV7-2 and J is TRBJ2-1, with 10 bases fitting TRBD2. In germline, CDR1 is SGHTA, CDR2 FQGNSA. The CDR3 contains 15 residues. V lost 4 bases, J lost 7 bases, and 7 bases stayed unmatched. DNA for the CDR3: TGTGCCAGCAGCTCAGGACTAGCGGTCAGGAATGAGCAGTTCTTC. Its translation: CASSSGLAVRNEQFF.

Here the CDR3 reads CASSSYTGELFF. The CDR3 DNA is TGTGCCAGCAGTTCCTACACCGGGGAGCTGTTTTTT. V is TRBV27 and J is TRBJ2-2; no firm D call. With 4 bases removed from V and 3 bases from J, the gap between germline ends came to 3 bases. Germline CDR1 is MNHEY and CDR2 is SMNVEV (reference sequence). The CDR3 runs 12 residues.

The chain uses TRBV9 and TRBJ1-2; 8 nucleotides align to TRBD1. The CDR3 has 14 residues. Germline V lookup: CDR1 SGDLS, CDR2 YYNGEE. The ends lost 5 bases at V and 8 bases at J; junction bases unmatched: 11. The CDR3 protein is CASRHSGGADGYTF. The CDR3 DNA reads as TGTGCCAGCAGGCACTCAGGGGGCGCGGACGGCTACACCTTC.

CDR3 sequence reads: CASSRLTYSKGANGYTF. CDR3 DNA sequence: TGTGCCAGCAGTCGATTAACGTACAGCAAGGGGGCAAATGGCTACACCTTC. The rearrangement joins TRBV6-6 to TRBJ1-2; 7 bases line up with TRBD1. The CDR3 extends over 17 amino acids. The ends lost 5 bases at V and 6 bases at J; junction bases unmatched: 18. The germline CDR1 and CDR2 sequences are MNHNY and SVGAGI (reference sequence).

CDR3 amino acids: CASSPPQSQDDFF. The CDR3 DNA reads TGTGCCAGCAGCCCCCCTCAATCACAGGATGATTTCTTT. V and J are TRBV7-9 and TRBJ1-1, with D possibly matching TRBD1 (5 bases). This CDR3 contains 13 residues. The V end was cut by 5 bases, the J end by 13 bases, with 20 bases between. Germline CDR1 and CDR2: SEHNR and FQNEAQ (reference sequence).

CDR3 amino acids: CASSIVEGNTIYF. The CDR3 coding sequence is TGTGCCAGTAGTATAGTGGAAGGAAACACCATATATTTT. The V gene is TRBV19, the J gene TRBJ1-3; no definite D call. The CDR3 has 13 amino acids. The germline gives CDR1 LNHDA, CDR2 SQIVND (reference sequence). V was pared by 1 base and J by 4 bases, with 5 bases between.

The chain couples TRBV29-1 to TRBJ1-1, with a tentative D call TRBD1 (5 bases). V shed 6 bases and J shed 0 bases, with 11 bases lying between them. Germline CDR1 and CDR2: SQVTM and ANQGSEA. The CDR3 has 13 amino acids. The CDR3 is CSVGDGLNTEAFF. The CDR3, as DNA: TGCAGCGTAGGGGACGGATTGAACACTGAAGCTTTCTTT.

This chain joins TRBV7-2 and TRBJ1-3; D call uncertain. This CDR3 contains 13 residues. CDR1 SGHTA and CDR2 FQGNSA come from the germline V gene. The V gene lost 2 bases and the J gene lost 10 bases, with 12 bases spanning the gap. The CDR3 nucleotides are TGTGCCAGCAGCTTACCCGGCCCAGTAACCATATATTTT. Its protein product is CASSLPGPVTIYF. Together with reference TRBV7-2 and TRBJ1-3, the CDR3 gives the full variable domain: GAGVSQSPSNKVTEKGKDVELRCDPISGHTALYWYRQSLGQGLEFLIYFQGNSAPDKSGLPSDRFSAERTGGSVSTLTIQRTQQEDSAVYLCASSLPGPVTIYFGEGSWLTVV.

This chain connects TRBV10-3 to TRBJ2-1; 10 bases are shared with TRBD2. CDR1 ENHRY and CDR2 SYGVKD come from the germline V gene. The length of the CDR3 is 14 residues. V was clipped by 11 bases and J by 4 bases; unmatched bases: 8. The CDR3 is CASATSGPYNEQFF. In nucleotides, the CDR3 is TGTGCCTCAGCGACTAGCGGGCCGTACAATGAGCAGTTCTTC.

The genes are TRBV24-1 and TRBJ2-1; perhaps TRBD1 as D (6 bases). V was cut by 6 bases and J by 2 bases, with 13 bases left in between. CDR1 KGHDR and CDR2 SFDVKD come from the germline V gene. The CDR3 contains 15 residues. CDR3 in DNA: TGTGCCACCAGTTATGGCAGGGGCCCCTACAATGAGCAGTTCTTC. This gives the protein CATSYGRGPYNEQFF.

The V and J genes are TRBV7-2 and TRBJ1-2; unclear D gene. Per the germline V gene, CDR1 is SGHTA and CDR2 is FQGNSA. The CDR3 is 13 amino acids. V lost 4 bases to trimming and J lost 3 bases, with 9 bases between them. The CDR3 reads CASSSTQDYGYTF. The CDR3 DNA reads TGTGCCAGCAGCTCGACTCAGGACTATGGCTACACCTTC.

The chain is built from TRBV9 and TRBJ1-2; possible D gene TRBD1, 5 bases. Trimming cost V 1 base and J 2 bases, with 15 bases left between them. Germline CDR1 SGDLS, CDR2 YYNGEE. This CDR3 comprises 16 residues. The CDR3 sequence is CASSVNPSGGNYGYTF. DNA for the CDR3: TGTGCCAGCAGCGTAAATCCCTCGGGGGGGAACTATGGCTACACCTTC. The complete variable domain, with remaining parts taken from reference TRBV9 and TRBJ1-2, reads DSGVTQTPKHLITATGQRVTLRCSPRSGDLSVYWYQQSLDQGLQFLIQYYNGEERAKGNILERFSAQQFPDLHSELNLSSLELGDSALYFCASSVNPSGGNYGYTFGSGTRLTVV.

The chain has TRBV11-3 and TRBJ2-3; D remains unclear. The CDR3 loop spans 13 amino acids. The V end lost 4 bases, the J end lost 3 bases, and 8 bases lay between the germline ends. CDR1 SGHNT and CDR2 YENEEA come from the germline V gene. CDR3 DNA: TGTGCCAGCAGCTCGGCCCCAACAGATACGCAGTATTTT. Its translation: CASSSAPTDTQYF.

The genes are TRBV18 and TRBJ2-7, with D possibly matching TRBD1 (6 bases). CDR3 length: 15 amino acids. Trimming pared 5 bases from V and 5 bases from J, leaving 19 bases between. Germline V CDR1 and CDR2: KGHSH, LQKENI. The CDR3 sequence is CASSSSIQGVDEQYF. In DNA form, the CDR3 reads TGTGCCAGCTCATCCTCTATACAGGGAGTCGACGAGCAGTACTTC. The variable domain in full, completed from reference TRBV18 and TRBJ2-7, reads NAGVMQNPRHLVRRRGQEARLRCSPMKGHSHVYWYRQLPEEGLKFMVYLQKENIIDESGMPKERFSAEFPKEGPSILRIQQVVRGDSAAYFCASSSSIQGVDEQYFGPGTRLTVT.

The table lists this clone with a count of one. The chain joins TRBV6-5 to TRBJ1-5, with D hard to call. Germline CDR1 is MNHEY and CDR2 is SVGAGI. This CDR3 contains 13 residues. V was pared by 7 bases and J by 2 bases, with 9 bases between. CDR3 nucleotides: TGTGCCAGCATCCCCCTAGGCAATCAGCCCCAGCATTTT. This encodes CASIPLGNQPQHF.

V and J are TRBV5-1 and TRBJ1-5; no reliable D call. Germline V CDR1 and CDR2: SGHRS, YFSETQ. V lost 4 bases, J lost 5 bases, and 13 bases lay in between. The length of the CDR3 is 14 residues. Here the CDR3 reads CASSPRGGDQPQHF. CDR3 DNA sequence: TGCGCCAGCAGCCCACGCGGCGGGGATCAGCCCCAGCATTTT.

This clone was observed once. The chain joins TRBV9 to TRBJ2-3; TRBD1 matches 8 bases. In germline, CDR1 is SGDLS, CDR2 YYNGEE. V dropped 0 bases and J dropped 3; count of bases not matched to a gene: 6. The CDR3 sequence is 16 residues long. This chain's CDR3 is CASSVARQGATDTQYF. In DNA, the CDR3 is TGTGCCAGCAGCGTAGCTCGGCAGGGGGCAACAGATACGCAGTATTTT.

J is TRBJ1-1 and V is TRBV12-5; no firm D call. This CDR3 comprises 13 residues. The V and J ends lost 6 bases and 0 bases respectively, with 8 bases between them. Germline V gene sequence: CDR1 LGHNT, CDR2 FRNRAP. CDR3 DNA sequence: TGTGCTAGTGGGCCGGGGATGAACACTGAAGCTTTCTTT. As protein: CASGPGMNTEAFF.

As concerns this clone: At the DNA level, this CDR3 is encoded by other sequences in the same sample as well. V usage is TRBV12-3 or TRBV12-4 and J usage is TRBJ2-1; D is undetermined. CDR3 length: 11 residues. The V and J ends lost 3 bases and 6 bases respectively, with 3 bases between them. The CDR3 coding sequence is TGTGCCAGCAGTTTGGGCAATGAGCAGTTCTTC. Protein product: CASSLGNEQFF.

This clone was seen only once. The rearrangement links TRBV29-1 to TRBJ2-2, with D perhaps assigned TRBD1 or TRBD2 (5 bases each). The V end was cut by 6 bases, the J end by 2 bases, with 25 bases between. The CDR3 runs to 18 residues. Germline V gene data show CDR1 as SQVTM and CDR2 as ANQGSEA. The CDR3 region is CSVGPRGPSRINTGELFF. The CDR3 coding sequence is TGCAGCGTCGGTCCCCGGGGCCCTTCCCGAATAAACACCGGGGAGCTGTTTTTT.

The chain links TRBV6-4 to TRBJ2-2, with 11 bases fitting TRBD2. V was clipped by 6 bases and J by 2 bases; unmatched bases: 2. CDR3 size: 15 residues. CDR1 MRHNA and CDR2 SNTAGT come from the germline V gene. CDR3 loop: CASSGTSGNTGELFF. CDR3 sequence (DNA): TGTGCCAGCAGCGGGACTAGCGGAAACACCGGGGAGCTGTTTTTT.